This T cell receptor beta chain derives from a study of tumor-infiltrating lymphocytes in localized non-small cell lung cancer. In the study overall: Tumor tissue and non-adjacent uninvolved lung came from each patient. General observations from the study: Available tissue quantity limited TCR sequencing to a patient subset. Compared with uninvolved lung, tumors showed higher T cell infiltration by TCRbeta sequencing. Immunotypes IM1 and IM2 had similar TCR-derived T-cell fractions.

This clone was observed a handful of times. Its antigen is undetermined. The length of the CDR3 is 15 residues. Trimming left V 1 base short and J 6 bases short, with 12 bases between. Per the germline V gene, CDR1 is LGHNA and CDR2 is YNFKEQ. Assay: immunoSEQ multiplex PCR; the TCRdb copy retains only in-frame clones and omits some. The sample contains under 8,000 clones, 74% of which appear only once. Sequenced input: uninvolved lung tissue not adjacent to the tumor. The receptor comes from a human donor with non-small cell lung cancer. The chain is built from TRBV4-2 and TRBJ1-4; no definite D call. CDR3 nucleotides: TGTGCCAGCAGCCAAGTTATTTCCGGGGATGAAAAACTGTTTTTT. It encodes CASSQVISGDEKLFF.